The entry that follows covers one T cell receptor beta chain sequence. The record originates from a study of blood T cell repertoires in COVID-19. CDR3 length equals 13 residues. Trimming left V 7 bases short and J 3 bases short, with 15 bases between. Per the germline V gene, CDR1 is GTSNPN and CDR2 is SVGIG (reference sequence). This study enrolled people aged 18 to 89 from about two dozen US geographic areas. Per the authors' pipeline: Amplification from reference gene primers served as the basis for estimated nucleated cell counts. Measured with immunoSEQ multiplex PCR; TCRdb has only the in-frame clones, and not every one. That table furnishes V, J and clone size, whereas the DNA furnished D and trimming. The repertoire has fewer than 400,000 clones, approximately 88% of them found once; the top ten carry more than 5%.

The sequence derives from a man aged 25 to 40 who had recovered from COVID-19. The rearrangement joins TRBV30 to TRBJ1-2; D is unresolved. The sequenced sample was PBMCs or T cells enriched from blood (not recorded which). The CDR3 DNA reads as TGTGCCTTTCGCTCCGGGGAGGACTATGGCTACACCTTC. Amino acid sequence: CAFRSGEDYGYTF.